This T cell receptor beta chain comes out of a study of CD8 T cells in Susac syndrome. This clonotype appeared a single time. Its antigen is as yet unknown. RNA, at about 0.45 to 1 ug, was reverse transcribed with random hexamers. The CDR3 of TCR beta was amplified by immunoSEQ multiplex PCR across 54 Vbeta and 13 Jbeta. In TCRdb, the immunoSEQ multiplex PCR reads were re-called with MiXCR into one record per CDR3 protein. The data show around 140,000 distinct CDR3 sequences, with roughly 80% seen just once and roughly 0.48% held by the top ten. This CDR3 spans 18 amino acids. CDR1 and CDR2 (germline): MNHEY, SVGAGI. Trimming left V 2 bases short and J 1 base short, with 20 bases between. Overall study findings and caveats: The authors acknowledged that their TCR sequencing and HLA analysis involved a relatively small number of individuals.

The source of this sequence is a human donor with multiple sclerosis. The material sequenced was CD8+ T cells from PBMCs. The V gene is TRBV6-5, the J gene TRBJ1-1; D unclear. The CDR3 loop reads CASSYAARELGPNTEAFF. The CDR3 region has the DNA TGTGCCAGCAGTTACGCCGCACGGGAATTGGGCCCGAACACTGAAGCTTTCTTT.